Listed here is a single T cell receptor beta chain. The entry originates in a study of blood T cell repertoires in COVID-19. CDR3 length: 13 residues. The germline gives CDR1 KGHSH, CDR2 LQKENI. V was cut by 2 bases and J by 3 bases, with 7 bases left in between. Sequencing used immunoSEQ multiplex PCR; TCRdb keeps in-frame clones, though not all of them. Of about half a million clones listed, about 88% are singletons. The sequenced sample was PBMCs or T cells enriched from blood (not recorded which). The chain recombines TRBV18 with TRBJ1-2; tentatively, D is TRBD1 (5 bases). This clonotype originated in a woman aged 55-69 years who had recovered from COVID-19. In nucleotides, the CDR3 is TGTGCCAGCTCACCAGGGGCAGACTATGGCTACACCTTC. Translation: CASSPGADYGYTF.